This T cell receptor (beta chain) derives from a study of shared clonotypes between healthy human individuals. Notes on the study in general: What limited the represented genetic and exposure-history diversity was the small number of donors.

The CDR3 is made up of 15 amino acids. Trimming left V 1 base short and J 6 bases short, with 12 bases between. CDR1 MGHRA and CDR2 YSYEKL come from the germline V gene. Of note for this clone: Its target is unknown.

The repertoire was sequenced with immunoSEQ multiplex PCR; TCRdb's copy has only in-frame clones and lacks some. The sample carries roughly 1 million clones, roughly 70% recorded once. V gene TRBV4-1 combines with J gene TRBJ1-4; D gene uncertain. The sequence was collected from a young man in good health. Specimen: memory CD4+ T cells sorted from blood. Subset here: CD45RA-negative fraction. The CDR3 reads CASSQVFTDDEKLFF. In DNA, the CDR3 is TGCGCCAGCAGCCAAGTCTTCACAGACGATGAAAAACTGTTTTTT.